The sample holds many counts of the clone carrying this TCR beta chain. Its antigen is unidentified. The sample is drawn from a study of beta chain features in type 1 diabetes. The wider study: All of the samples together had 107,917,701 sorted cells examined.

Notes on the study in general: TCRB CDR3s from Type 1 diabetes patients were moderately but significantly shorter in all four CD4+ subsets.

From germline, CDR1 is KGHSH and CDR2 LQKENI. The ends lost 5 bases at V and 2 bases at J; junction bases unmatched: 3. The CDR3 totals 14 residues. Every isolated RNA sample was fully reverse transcribed, so sequencing captured expressed TCRB transcripts. Clones were sequenced by immunoSEQ multiplex PCR, and TCRdb holds only the in-frame ones, with some missing. The sample lists roughly 400,000 clones, 9.6% occurring once. Naive, central memory, regulatory and stem cell-like memory cells within the CD4+ compartment were sorted using CD45RO/CCR7/CD25/CD127/CD95/CD27. Sequencing was done on a sample of central memory CD4+ T cells from blood. V and J are TRBV18 and TRBJ1-2, with 9 bases identical to TRBD1. This TCR was sampled from a young man with type 1 diabetes. In DNA, the CDR3 is TGTGCCAGCTCAGGACAGGGGACGAACTATGGCTACACCTTC. Its protein product is CASSGQGTNYGYTF.